These 2 T cell receptor beta chains originate from one sample sequenced in a study of T cells in localized non-small cell lung cancer. Clones were sequenced by immunoSEQ multiplex PCR, and TCRdb holds only the in-frame ones, with some missing. The sample contains around 79,000 clones, roughly 80% of which appear only once. The sequencing used PBMCs, collected before any cancer treatment. The receptors derive from a man between 40 and 75 years old with stage II squamous cell lung carcinoma.

The chain combines TRBV15 with TRBJ2-1; TRBD2 aligns across 11 bases. Germline V lookup: CDR1 LNHNV, CDR2 YYDKDF (reference sequence). Trimming removed 5 bases from V and 4 bases from J; junction bases left unmatched: 10. The CDR3 totals 17 residues. The CDR3, as DNA: TGTGCCACCAGCTTTTACAGGACTAGCGGGCCGTACAATGAGCAGTTCTTC. Its translation: CATSFYRTSGPYNEQFF.

The J gene is TRBJ2-7, the V gene TRBV7-2, with D tentatively TRBD1 (9 bases). Germline CDR1 reads SGHTA; CDR2 reads FQGNSA. The CDR3 is made up of 15 amino acids. V dropped 5 bases and J dropped 5 bases, with 19 bases sitting between them. The CDR3 sequence is CASSPGGTGTHEQYF. CDR3 coding DNA: TGTGCCAGCAGCCCGGGAGGGACAGGGACACACGAGCAGTACTTC.